Sequencing of this T cell receptor beta chain was carried out in a study of CD8+ T cells in alopecia areata. PBMCs yielded sorted CD4+ and CD8+ T cells. General study findings and limits: Across lesional scalp, and particularly alopecia totalis/universalis, clonality surpassed that of normal scalp.

The CDR3 extends over 15 amino acids. Germline CDR1 SGDLS, CDR2 YYNGEE. Trimming pared 0 bases from V and 0 bases from J, leaving 7 bases between. Extracted RNA was reverse transcribed, and the resulting cDNA served as sequencing template. Clones were sequenced by immunoSEQ multiplex PCR, and TCRdb holds only the in-frame ones, with some missing. The table has about 69,000 clones, 55% to 75% seen once; the top ten hold roughly 15%. This clone has just a few counts. What it binds is unknown. This rearrangement joins TRBV9 to TRBJ2-1; no definite D call. The sample in question was CD8+ T cells sorted from blood, obtained at week 0. The clonotype comes from a human donor with alopecia areata. CDR3 DNA sequence: TGTGCCAGCAGCGTAGCGCTCAGCTCCTACAATGAGCAGTTCTTC. Residues: CASSVALSSYNEQFF.